The rows below give T cell receptor beta chains drawn from one sample of a study of CD8 T cells in Susac syndrome. TCRdb used MiXCR to reprocess the immunoSEQ multiplex PCR reads, holding one entry per CDR3 protein. The sample shows 70,000 or so distinct CDR3 sequences, approximately 94% of them seen only once. The sequencing sample was made of CD8+ T cells from PBMCs. The receptors here all came from a human donor with multiple sclerosis. Both conserved end residues are part of each CDR3. Fields, in order: D gene, V gene, clone size, J gene, CDR3 protein, CDR3 DNA. D genes are given only for firm matches. Not all rows give a size; the values are once, few, many and, for expanded clones, a class.

NA,TRBV3-1,NA,TRBJ2-1,CASSQDDLSKSYNEQFF,TGTGCCAGCAGCCAAGATGATTTGAGTAAGTCCTACAATGAGCAGTTCTTC
NA,TRBV28,once,TRBJ1-2,CASSLSNYGYTF,TGTGCCAGCAGCCTCTCCAACTATGGCTACACCTTC
NA,TRBV18,NA,TRBJ2-1,CASSLPWTGGNEQFF,TGTGCCAGCTCACTTCCATGGACAGGAGGGAATGAGCAGTTCTTC
TRBD1,TRBV2,NA,TRBJ1-5,CASSDPGQGSNQPQHF,TGTGCCAGCAGTGACCCGGGACAGGGTAGCAATCAGCCCCAGCATTTT
NA,TRBV14,NA,TRBJ1-2,CASSQDSVAYGYTF,TGTGCCAGCAGCCAAGATTCCGTCGCCTATGGCTACACCTTC
NA,TRBV27,NA,TRBJ1-1,CASSYGAAVEAFF,TGTGCCAGCAGTTACGGAGCGGCGGTTGAAGCTTTCTTT
NA,TRBV27,NA,TRBJ1-1,CASSLRTELNTEAFF,TGTGCCAGCAGTTTAAGGACAGAATTGAACACTGAAGCTTTCTTT
TRBD2,TRBV6-5,few,TRBJ2-7,CASSSREGLLYEQYF,TGTGCCAGCAGTTCAAGGGAGGGGCTACTCTACGAGCAGTACTTC
TRBD1,TRBV29-1,NA,TRBJ2-7,CSVDGTGPGVEQYF,TGCAGCGTTGACGGGACAGGGCCAGGCGTCGAGCAGTACTTC
NA,TRBV20-1,NA,TRBJ1-2,CSASPGPLPSGYTF,TGCAGTGCTAGCCCCGGCCCCCTACCCAGCGGCTACACCTTC
TRBD1,TRBV6-1,once,TRBJ2-2,CASRDREYTGELFF,TGTGCCAGCAGGGACAGGGAATATACCGGGGAGCTGTTTTTT
NA,TRBV29-1,NA,TRBJ2-2,CSVERENTGELFF,TGCAGCGTTGAACGAGAGAACACCGGGGAGCTGTTTTTT
NA,TRBV2,NA,TRBJ1-6,CASRDSWSPLHF,TGTGCCAGCAGAGACAGTTGGTCACCCCTCCACTTT
NA,TRBV27,NA,TRBJ1-2,CASRAWSGPVGYTF,TGTGCCAGCCGAGCATGGTCAGGACCAGTTGGCTACACCTTC
NA,TRBV2,NA,TRBJ2-3,CASSDGSPTDTQYF,TGTGCCAGCAGTGACGGATCGCCCACAGATACGCAGTATTTT
NA,TRBV5-6,NA,TRBJ1-1,CASSRSSMQGSNTEAFF,TGTGCCAGCAGCAGGAGTTCGATGCAGGGGTCGAACACTGAAGCTTTCTTT
NA,TRBV2,NA,TRBJ2-1,CASSSSSEQFF,TGTGCCAGCAGTTCTAGCAGTGAGCAGTTCTTC
NA,TRBV6-5,NA,TRBJ2-7,CASSYSRTSRTPDGEQYF,TGTGCCAGCAGTTACTCGAGGACGAGCAGAACCCCGGACGGCGAGCAGTACTTC
NA,TRBV6-6,NA,TRBJ2-7,CASSYSEVYEQYF,TGTGCCAGCAGTTACTCGGAGGTCTACGAGCAGTACTTC
TRBD1,TRBV27,NA,TRBJ2-5,CASSLWGQGTETQYF,TGTGCCAGCAGTTTATGGGGACAGGGCACGGAGACCCAGTACTTC
NA,TRBV20-1,NA,TRBJ2-5,CSASQGESETQYF,TGCAGTGCTAGCCAGGGAGAATCCGAGACCCAGTACTTC
NA,TRBV13,NA,TRBJ2-7,CASSSHALVEQYF,TGTGCCAGCAGCAGCCACGCACTTGTGGAGCAGTACTTC